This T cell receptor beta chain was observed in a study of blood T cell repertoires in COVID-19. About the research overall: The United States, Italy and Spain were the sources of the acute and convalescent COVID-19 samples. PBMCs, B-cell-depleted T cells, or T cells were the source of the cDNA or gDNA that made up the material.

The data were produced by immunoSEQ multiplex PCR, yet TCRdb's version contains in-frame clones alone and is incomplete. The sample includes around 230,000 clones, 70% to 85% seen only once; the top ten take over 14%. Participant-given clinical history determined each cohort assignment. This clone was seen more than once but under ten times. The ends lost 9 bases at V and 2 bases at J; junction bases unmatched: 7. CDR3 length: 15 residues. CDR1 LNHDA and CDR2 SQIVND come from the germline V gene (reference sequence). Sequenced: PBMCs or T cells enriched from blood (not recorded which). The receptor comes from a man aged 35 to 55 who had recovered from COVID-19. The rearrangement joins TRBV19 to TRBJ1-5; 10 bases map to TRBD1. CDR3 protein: CASRTGTGGNQPQHF. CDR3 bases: TGTGCCAGCAGAACTGGGACAGGGGGCAATCAGCCCCAGCATTTT.